The 11 T cell receptor beta chains below were found in one sample sequenced in a study of ipilimumab plus nivolumab after autologous stem cell transplantation. Sequenced by immunoSEQ multiplex PCR; TCRdb stores in-frame clones only, minus some. The sample comprises over 75,000 clones, 83% of which are singletons, and roughly 2.2% rests with the top ten. Source: PBMCs, taken in a trial of ipilimumab plus nivolumab as post-transplant consolidation. These receptors were taken from a male donor with diffuse large B-cell lymphoma.

A single count supports this clone. V usage is TRBV18 and J usage is TRBJ2-3; 10 bases are a match to TRBD2. The V gene's germline CDR1 is KGHSH and CDR2 LQKENI. The V and J ends lost 3 bases and 5 bases, in that order; junction bases with no gene match: 8. The CDR3 is made up of 16 amino acids. CDR3 in DNA: TGTGCCAGCTCACCGTCCGATAGCGGGGGGCAAGATACGCAGTATTTT. Its translation: CASSPSDSGGQDTQYF.

This clone occurred once. The chain recombines TRBV5-1 with TRBJ1-2; D is unresolved. Looked up from germline, CDR1 is SGHRS and CDR2 is YFSETQ. CDR3 size: 14 residues. The V end lost 4 bases, the J end lost 6 bases, and 16 bases lay between the germline ends. CDR3: CASSLGPGGNGYTF. The CDR3 DNA reads TGCGCCAGCAGCCTTGGGCCAGGCGGGAATGGCTACACCTTC.

The V gene is TRBV7-9, the J gene TRBJ1-4, with D maybe TRBD1 (5 bases). This CDR3 region has 13 residues. Trimming cost V 7 bases and J 6 bases, with 12 bases left between them. The germline gives CDR1 SEHNR, CDR2 FQNEAQ (reference sequence). CDR3 nucleotides: TGTGCCAGCAAGCGGGACGTTGATGAAAAACTGTTTTTT. This encodes CASKRDVDEKLFF.

The chain recombines TRBV18 with TRBJ1-4; no clear D gene. CDR1 and CDR2 from the germline V gene are KGHSH and LQKENI. V lost 2 bases and J 8 bases, leaving 9 bases between the germline ends. This CDR3 has 13 amino acids. The CDR3 is CASSPGLNEKLFF. CDR3 sequence (DNA): TGTGCCAGCTCACCAGGGTTGAACGAAAAACTGTTTTTT.

The genes are TRBV19 and TRBJ2-5; D is uncertain. Per germline, CDR1 LNHDA and CDR2 SQIVND (reference sequence). The length of the CDR3 is 13 residues. V was pared by 8 bases and J by 1 base, with 11 bases between. CDR3 loop: CASVRHPQETQYF. The DNA for the CDR3 is TGTGCCAGTGTAAGACACCCCCAAGAGACCCAGTACTTC.

The rearrangement joins TRBV6-1 to TRBJ2-7, with 13 bases fitting TRBD2. The CDR3 spans 15 residues. Per germline, CDR1 MNHNS and CDR2 SASEGT. V lost 4 bases to trimming and J lost 3 bases; unmatched junction nucleotides: 3. CDR3 amino acids: CASSARLAGGYEQYF. The CDR3 DNA is TGTGCCAGCAGTGCCCGACTAGCGGGGGGCTACGAGCAGTACTTC.

This clone was counted only a few times. The chain combines TRBV2 with TRBJ2-7, with D possibly TRBD2 on 7 matching bases. CDR1 and CDR2 (germline): SNHLY, FYNNEI. V lost 6 bases to trimming and J lost 8 bases, with 14 bases between them. This CDR3 is built from 12 residues. CDR3 loop: CASSGGLLQQYF. The CDR3 nucleotides read TGTGCCAGCAGCGGGGGGCTGCTCCAGCAGTACTTC.

The J gene is TRBJ1-5, the V gene TRBV2, with D unresolved. Germline CDR1 SNHLY, CDR2 FYNNEI. The CDR3 covers 15 residues. Trimming took 4 bases from V and 2 from J, leaving 12 bases between them. CDR3 bases: TGTGCCAGCAGTGTGGAGCACGGAGGCAATCAGCCCCAGCATTTT. Translated, it gives CASSVEHGGNQPQHF.

The J gene is TRBJ1-2, the V gene TRBV18, with D unclear. This CDR3 is built from 15 residues. V dropped 3 bases and J dropped 4 bases, with 15 bases sitting between them. The germline V gene has CDR1 KGHSH and CDR2 LQKENI. CDR3 region: CASSPLDEAGYGYTF. CDR3 DNA sequence: TGTGCCAGCTCACCGCTAGACGAGGCGGGCTATGGCTACACCTTC.

The chain combines TRBV29-1 with TRBJ2-2; tentatively, D is TRBD1 or TRBD2 (5 bases each). CDR1 is SQVTM, CDR2 ANQGSEA, per germline. V lost 3 bases, J lost 6 bases, and 20 bases lay in between. This CDR3 region has 16 residues. Here the CDR3 reads CSVEPGTGPTAGELFF. As DNA, the CDR3 is TGCAGCGTTGAGCCCGGGACCGGACCGACTGCCGGGGAGCTGTTTTTT.

V and J are TRBV9 and TRBJ1-6, with 8 bases that match TRBD1. There are 17 residues in the CDR3. V shed 3 bases, J shed 4 bases, and the junction held 9 bases outside the gene matches. CDR1 is SGDLS and CDR2 is YYNGEE in the germline V gene. Here the CDR3 reads CASSERQGPQYNSPLHF. For the CDR3, the DNA is TGTGCCAGCAGCGAAAGACAGGGGCCTCAATATAATTCACCCCTCCACTTT.